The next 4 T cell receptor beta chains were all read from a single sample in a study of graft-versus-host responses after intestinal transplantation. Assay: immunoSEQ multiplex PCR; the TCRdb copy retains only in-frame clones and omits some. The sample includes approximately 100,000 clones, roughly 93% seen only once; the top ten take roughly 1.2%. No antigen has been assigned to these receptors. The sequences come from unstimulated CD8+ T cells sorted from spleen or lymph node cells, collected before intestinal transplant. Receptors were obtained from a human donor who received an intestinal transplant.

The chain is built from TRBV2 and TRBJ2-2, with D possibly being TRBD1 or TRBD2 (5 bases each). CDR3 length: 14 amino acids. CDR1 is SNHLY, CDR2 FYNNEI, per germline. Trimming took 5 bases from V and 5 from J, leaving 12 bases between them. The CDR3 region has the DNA TGTGCCAGCAGTACCGGGACCGCAACCGGGGAGCTGTTTTTT. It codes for CASSTGTATGELFF.

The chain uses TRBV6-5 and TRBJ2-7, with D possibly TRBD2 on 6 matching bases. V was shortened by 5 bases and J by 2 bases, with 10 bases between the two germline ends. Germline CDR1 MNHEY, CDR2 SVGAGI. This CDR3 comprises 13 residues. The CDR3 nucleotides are TGTGCCAGCAGTGAACCGGGGGCCTACGAGCAGTACTTC. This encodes CASSEPGAYEQYF.

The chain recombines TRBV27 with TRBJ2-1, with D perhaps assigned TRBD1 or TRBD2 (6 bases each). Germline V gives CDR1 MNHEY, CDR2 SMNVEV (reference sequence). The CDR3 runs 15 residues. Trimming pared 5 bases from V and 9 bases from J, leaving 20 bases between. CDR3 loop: CASSPVGGQLGEQFF. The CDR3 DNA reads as TGTGCCAGCAGTCCTGTGGGGGGCCAACTCGGTGAGCAGTTCTTC.

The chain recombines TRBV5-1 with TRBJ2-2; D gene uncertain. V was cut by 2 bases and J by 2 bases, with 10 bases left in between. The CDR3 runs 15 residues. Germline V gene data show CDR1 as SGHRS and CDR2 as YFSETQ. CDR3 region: CASSFDGFNTGELFF. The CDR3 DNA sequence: TGCGCCAGCAGCTTTGATGGATTTAACACCGGGGAGCTGTTTTTT.